Listed below are T cell receptor beta chains from one sample, sequenced in a study of cytomegalovirus exposure and HLA in healthy donors. Only in-frame clones appear in the TCRdb table, and some are missing; sequencing was by immunoSEQ multiplex PCR. There are about 140,000 clones in the sample; approximately 80% occur only once, and more than 4% lies in the top ten. Material for sequencing was PBMCs. The source of these receptors is a woman in her 40s in good health and CMV-seropositive. Each CDR3 is given with its conserved first and last residue.

>TRBJ2-5|TRBV7-3
CASSLSIAGGETQYF
>TRBJ2-3|TRBV5-1
CASSYNGQGPTDTQYF
>TRBJ1-2|TRBV30
CAWRGWTGDGYTF
>TRBJ2-5|TRBV30
CAWRVEGRKTQYF
>.|TRBV30
CAGTRTEGAGEQYF
>TRBJ2-7|TRBV6-5
CASRDRVSTYEQYF
>TRBJ2-4|TRBV11-1
CASSDRGQGRIQYF
>TRBJ1-4|TRBV7-9
CASSMGTLATNEKLFF
>TRBJ1-1|TRBV28
CASSPPQGQGARTFF
>TRBJ1-6|TRBV18
CASSPATGGDSPLHF
>TRBJ1-2|TRBV6-5
CASRPQGKAYGYTF
>TRBJ2-2|TRBV28
CASIPRGGQGRTGELFF
>TRBJ2-5|TRBV7-9
CASTIAGQETQYF
>TRBJ1-5|TRBV4-3
CASSQEDEGDYQPQHF
>TRBJ1-1|TRBV25-1
CASSGLGALNTEAFF
>TRBJ1-4|TRBV2
CATTPGLGTNEKLFF
>.|TRBV5-6
CASSSSGYSYEQYF
>TRBJ2-5|TRBV4-1
CASSQVLKGASGAQETQYF
>TRBJ1-1|TRBV4-3
CASSHPGMAEAFF
>TRBJ1-6|TRBV9
CASSGTGLYNSPLHF
>TRBJ2-2|TRBV7-2
CASSSLLSTGELFF
>TRBJ2-3|TRBV7-6
CASSTASGGWASTDTQYF
>TRBJ2-7|TRBV5-4
CASSLRAGVSYEQYF
>TRBJ2-2|TRBV7-9
CASYRDIGTGELFF
>TRBJ2-5|TRBV1
CTSSQRSETGRGETQYF
>TRBJ1-4|TRBV5-1
CASREGAANEKLFF
>TRBJ1-4|TRBV20-1
CSSKGEKLFF
>TRBJ1-1|TRBV27
CASSLTGSDTEAFF
>TRBJ2-1|TRBV5-1
CASSLEGTSGYNEQFF
>TRBJ2-2|TRBV2
CASEAGPNTGELFF
>TRBJ2-7|TRBV7-2
CASSLGQGGRGQYF
>TRBJ1-1|TRBV29-1
CSIADRTNTEAFF
>TRBJ2-3|TRBV28
CASSLRGRGDTQYF
>TRBJ2-6|TRBV28
CASTTLRDRGLSGANVLTF
>TRBJ2-7|TRBV6-5
CASTQTGVHEQYF
>TRBJ1-2|TRBV6-1
CASEAAGAKYGYTF
>TRBJ2-2|TRBV4-2
CASSQDSRPENTGELFF
>TRBJ2-1|TRBV5-1
CASSSIVGSGSGGEQFF
>TRBJ2-2|TRBV5-1
CASISGTGATGELFF
>TRBJ1-2|TRBV6-5
CASSYQVNTGGGGYTF
>TRBJ1-4|TRBV9
CASSSPGADEKLFF
>TRBJ1-3|TRBV18
CASSPDSSGNTIYF
>TRBJ1-6|TRBV6-1
CASSETNDRGSPLHF
>TRBJ2-7|TRBV7-3
CASSLTGGEQYF
>TRBJ2-1|TRBV9
CASSVEAGHNEQFF
>TRBJ2-3|TRBV5-4
CASSSSGGAIDTQYF
>TRBJ2-1|TRBV28
CASTEANSYNEQFF
>TRBJ2-1|TRBV6-5
CASSYPIDTRSDEQFF